This T cell receptor (beta chain) originates from a study of control samples from healthy donors and cancer patients. Profiling relied on immunoSEQ multiplex PCR, and the TCRdb table lists in-frame clones only, not all of them. The sample shows under 200,000 clones, 96% of them seen only once. Between the trimmed V and J ends, which lost 1 base and 3 bases, there was a span of 12 bases. The CDR3 contains 16 residues. Per the germline V gene, CDR1 is KGHSH and CDR2 is LQKENI. This receptor was identified in a woman in her twenties or thirties in good health. The genes are TRBV18 and TRBJ2-2, with D possibly called TRBD1 or TRBD2 (5 bases each). What was sequenced was blood. CDR3 sequence: CASSPLAGRDTGELFF. The CDR3 DNA sequence: TGTGCCAGCTCACCACTAGCAGGGAGAGACACCGGGGAGCTGTTTTTT.